This T cell receptor (beta chain) appears in the sequencing data of a study of technical replicates of blood from a handful of donors. Only in-frame clones appear in the TCRdb table, and some are missing; sequencing was by immunoSEQ multiplex PCR. The sample consists of approximately 70,000 clones, about nine tenths of them appearing once. Looked up from germline, CDR1 is SGHRS and CDR2 is YFSETQ. This CDR3 has 16 residues. V lost 0 bases and J lost 0; bases outside the gene matches: 4. The receptor was isolated from a human donor in good health. Some clones in this sample may be carry-over from other donors' samples. The sequencing sample was made of T cells isolated from PBMCs. This chain joins TRBV5-1 and TRBJ2-7; 9 bases line up with TRBD2. Here the CDR3 DNA reads TGCGCCAGCAGCTTGGGAGTTAGCGGGAGCTCCTACGAGCAGTACTTC. It codes for CASSLGVSGSSYEQYF.